Below are 19 T cell receptor beta chains sequenced from a single sample in a study of T cells expressing NK-cell markers. No DNA is given; TCRdb re-called the 5' RACE reads and lists each CDR3 protein once. The sample data list under 600,000 distinct CDR3 sequences. Material for sequencing was blood T cells: a sorted CD56 or NKG2C T cell subset, CD4+ or CD8+ T cells, or bulk PBMC T cells (not recorded which). These receptors were collected from a woman aged 45-65 years in good health.

The chain joins TRBV20-1 to TRBJ2-1; the D call from TCRdb, TRBD2, cannot be confirmed without DNA. In germline, CDR1 is DFQATT, CDR2 SNEGSKA (reference sequence). The CDR3 contains 14 residues. CDR3: CSAESGPPYNEQFF.

The V call is TRBV12-3 or TRBV12-4, the J call TRBJ2-3; lacking DNA, the TRBD2 call made by TCRdb goes unchecked. This CDR3 has 14 residues. This CDR3 reads CASSFFRRSDTQYF.

This rearrangement joins TRBV20-1 to TRBJ2-5; TCRdb's D gene call, TRBD1, goes unchecked for lack of DNA. The CDR3 is 12 amino acids. Germline V lookup: CDR1 DFQATT, CDR2 SNEGSKA (reference sequence). This CDR3 reads CSAEEQGETQYF.

The chain links TRBV11-3 to TRBJ1-1. Germline V gives CDR1 SGHNT, CDR2 YENEEA. The CDR3 runs to 12 residues. CDR3 amino acids: CASSSHMGEAFF.

V gene TRBV5-1 combines with J gene TRBJ2-1; TCRdb picks TRBD2, but there is no DNA to check that call. This CDR3 spans 15 amino acids. Germline loops: CDR1 SGHRS, CDR2 YFSETQ. This CDR3 is CASSLGGLVDGEQFF.

The V and J genes are TRBV11-1 and TRBJ2-1; the TCRdb D gene call, TRBD2, has no DNA to confirm it. The germline CDR1 and CDR2 sequences are SGHAT and FQDESV (reference sequence). CDR3 size: 16 residues. CDR3 amino acids: CASSLGRGSLGNEQFF.

The chain combines TRBV27 with TRBJ1-6; TCRdb's D call of TRBD1 is untestable without DNA. The CDR3 is 14 amino acids. The germline V gene has CDR1 MNHEY and CDR2 SMNVEV (reference sequence). CDR3 loop: CASVFQGVISPLHF.

The V gene is TRBV12-3 or TRBV12-4, the J gene TRBJ1-1; as DNA is missing, the TRBD1 call by TCRdb cannot be tested. There are 14 residues in the CDR3. This CDR3 reads CASSSYRGGTEAFF.

The V call is TRBV6-2 or TRBV6-3, the J call TRBJ2-6; no DNA is available, so the TRBD1 call from TCRdb remains unchecked. The germline V gene encodes CDR1 MNHEY and CDR2 SVGEGT. This CDR3 has 17 residues. This chain's CDR3 is CASSRTGLSLGANVLTF.

The chain combines TRBV4-2 with TRBJ2-2. The CDR3 totals 16 residues. Germline V lookup: CDR1 LGHNA, CDR2 YNFKEQ. CDR3 region: CASRNIGNLNTGELFF.

The chain is built from TRBV9 and TRBJ2-1; TCRdb indicates TRBD2, and absent DNA this call remains unverified. This CDR3 is built from 15 residues. In germline, CDR1 is SGDLS, CDR2 YYNGEE. The CDR3 sequence: CASSVGPGGNHEQFF.

The chain couples TRBV24-1 to TRBJ2-3; the TCRdb call, TRBD1, lacks DNA for checking. The CDR3 covers 12 residues. Looked up from germline, CDR1 is KGHDR and CDR2 is SFDVKD. The CDR3: CATTGSTDTQYF.

The chain couples TRBV5-6 to TRBJ2-2; TCRdb returns TRBD2, unconfirmable since there is no DNA. This CDR3 has 16 amino acids. The germline gives CDR1 SGHDT, CDR2 YYEEEE. This chain's CDR3 is CASSLYLAGGAGELFF.

This chain uses TRBV5-1 with TRBJ2-2; TCRdb's D call, TRBD2, is unchecked because there is no DNA. Per germline, CDR1 SGHRS and CDR2 YFSETQ. The CDR3 runs to 15 residues. The CDR3 region is CASSLRREAGRELFF.

This chain uses TRBV11-3 with TRBJ2-5; the D call from TCRdb, TRBD1, cannot be confirmed without DNA. In germline, CDR1 is SGHNT, CDR2 YENEEA. There are 15 residues in the CDR3. This CDR3 is CASSKGRRTQETQYF.

This chain links TRBV12-3 or TRBV12-4 with TRBJ1-6; TCRdb's assignment of TRBD1 cannot be checked, as there is no DNA. There are 14 residues in the CDR3. The CDR3 loop is CASSRQATASPLHF.

The chain has TRBV10-3 and TRBJ2-5; TCRdb designates TRBD1, a call that cannot be tested without DNA. The length of the CDR3 is 13 residues. Germline assignment: CDR1 ENHRY and CDR2 SYGVKD. The CDR3 loop is CAISAPGQETQYF.

V usage is TRBV7-2 and J usage is TRBJ1-1. Per germline, CDR1 SGHTA and CDR2 FQGNSA. This CDR3 is 17 amino acids long. CDR3 residues: CASVRGPWGQMNTEAFF.

V is TRBV12-3 or TRBV12-4 and J is TRBJ1-2. The CDR3 spans 12 residues. The CDR3 loop is CASSLADLSYTF.